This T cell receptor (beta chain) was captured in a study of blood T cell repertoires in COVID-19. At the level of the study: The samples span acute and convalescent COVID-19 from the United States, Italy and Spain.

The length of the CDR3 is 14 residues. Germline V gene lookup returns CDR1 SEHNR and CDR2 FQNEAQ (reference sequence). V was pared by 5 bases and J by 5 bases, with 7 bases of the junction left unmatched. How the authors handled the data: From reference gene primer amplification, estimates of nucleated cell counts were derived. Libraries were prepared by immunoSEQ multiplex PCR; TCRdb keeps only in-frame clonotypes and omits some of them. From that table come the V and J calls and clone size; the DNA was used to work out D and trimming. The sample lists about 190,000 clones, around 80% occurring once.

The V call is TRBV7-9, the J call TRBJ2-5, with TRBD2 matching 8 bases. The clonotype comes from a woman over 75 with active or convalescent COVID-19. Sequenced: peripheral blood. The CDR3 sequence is CASSTGLAWETQYF. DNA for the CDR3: TGTGCCAGCAGCACCGGACTAGCCTGGGAGACCCAGTACTTC.